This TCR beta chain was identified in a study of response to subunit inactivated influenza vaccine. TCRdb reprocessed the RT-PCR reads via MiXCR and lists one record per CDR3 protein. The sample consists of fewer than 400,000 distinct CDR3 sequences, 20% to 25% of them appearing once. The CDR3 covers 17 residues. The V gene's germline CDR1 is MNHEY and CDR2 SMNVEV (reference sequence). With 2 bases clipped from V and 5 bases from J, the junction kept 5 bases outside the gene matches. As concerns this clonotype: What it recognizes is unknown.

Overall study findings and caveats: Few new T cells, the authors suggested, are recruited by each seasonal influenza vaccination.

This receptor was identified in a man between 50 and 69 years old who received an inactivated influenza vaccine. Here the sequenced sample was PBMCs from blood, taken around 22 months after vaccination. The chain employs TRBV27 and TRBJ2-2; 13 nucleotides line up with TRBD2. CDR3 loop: CASSLLGTSGTTGELFF. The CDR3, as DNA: TGTGCCAGCAGTTTACTTGGGACTAGCGGGACAACCGGGGAGCTGTTTTTT.